One and the same sample provided the 4 T cell receptor beta chains below, sequenced in a study of OX40 agonist ivuxolimab in advanced cancers. Repertoires were generated with immunoSEQ multiplex PCR, while TCRdb's copy carries only in-frame clones and drops some. The table lists over 45,000 clones, 86% of them singletons. This specimen was CD4+ or CD8+ T cells sorted from blood, taken in a trial of the OX40 agonist ivuxolimab. These receptors were taken from an adult with an advanced solid tumor such as melanoma, head and neck, liver or kidney cancer.

This clone came up a few times. The chain carries TRBV11-3 and TRBJ1-1; no firm D call. The V gene's germline CDR1 is SGHNT and CDR2 YENEEA. The V gene lost 4 bases and the J gene lost 3 bases, with 18 bases spanning the gap. The CDR3 totals 16 residues. CDR3: CASSSILGGWHTEAFF. CDR3 nucleotides: TGTGCCAGCAGCTCAATCCTAGGTGGCTGGCACACTGAAGCTTTCTTT.

This sequence joins TRBV5-5 and TRBJ1-2; 7 positions match TRBD1. The V gene's germline CDR1 is SGHKS and CDR2 YYEKEE (reference sequence). V dropped 4 bases and J dropped 2; count of bases not matched to a gene: 11. This CDR3 comprises 16 residues. The CDR3 DNA reads TGTGCCAGCAGCCTGTCCGGGACAGTGTCAAACTATGGCTACACCTTC. It codes for CASSLSGTVSNYGYTF.

The chain employs TRBV5-1 and TRBJ1-4, with unresolved D. Germline CDR1 and CDR2: SGHRS and YFSETQ. This CDR3 spans 15 amino acids. Trimming took 5 bases from V and 3 from J, leaving 14 bases between them. The CDR3 spells CASRRTPLSNEKLFF. The CDR3 DNA reads TGCGCCAGCAGACGGACCCCCCTCTCTAATGAAAAACTGTTTTTT.

This clone occurred once. The rearrangement links TRBV19 to TRBJ2-1; weak D call: TRBD2 (6 bases). V was clipped by 7 bases and J by 2 bases, with 18 bases between them. The length of the CDR3 is 16 residues. Germline assignment: CDR1 LNHDA and CDR2 SQIVND (reference sequence). The chain's CDR3 is CASMAGRGPPYNEQFF. In nucleotides, the CDR3 is TGTGCCAGTATGGCGGGGCGGGGACCTCCCTACAATGAGCAGTTCTTC.